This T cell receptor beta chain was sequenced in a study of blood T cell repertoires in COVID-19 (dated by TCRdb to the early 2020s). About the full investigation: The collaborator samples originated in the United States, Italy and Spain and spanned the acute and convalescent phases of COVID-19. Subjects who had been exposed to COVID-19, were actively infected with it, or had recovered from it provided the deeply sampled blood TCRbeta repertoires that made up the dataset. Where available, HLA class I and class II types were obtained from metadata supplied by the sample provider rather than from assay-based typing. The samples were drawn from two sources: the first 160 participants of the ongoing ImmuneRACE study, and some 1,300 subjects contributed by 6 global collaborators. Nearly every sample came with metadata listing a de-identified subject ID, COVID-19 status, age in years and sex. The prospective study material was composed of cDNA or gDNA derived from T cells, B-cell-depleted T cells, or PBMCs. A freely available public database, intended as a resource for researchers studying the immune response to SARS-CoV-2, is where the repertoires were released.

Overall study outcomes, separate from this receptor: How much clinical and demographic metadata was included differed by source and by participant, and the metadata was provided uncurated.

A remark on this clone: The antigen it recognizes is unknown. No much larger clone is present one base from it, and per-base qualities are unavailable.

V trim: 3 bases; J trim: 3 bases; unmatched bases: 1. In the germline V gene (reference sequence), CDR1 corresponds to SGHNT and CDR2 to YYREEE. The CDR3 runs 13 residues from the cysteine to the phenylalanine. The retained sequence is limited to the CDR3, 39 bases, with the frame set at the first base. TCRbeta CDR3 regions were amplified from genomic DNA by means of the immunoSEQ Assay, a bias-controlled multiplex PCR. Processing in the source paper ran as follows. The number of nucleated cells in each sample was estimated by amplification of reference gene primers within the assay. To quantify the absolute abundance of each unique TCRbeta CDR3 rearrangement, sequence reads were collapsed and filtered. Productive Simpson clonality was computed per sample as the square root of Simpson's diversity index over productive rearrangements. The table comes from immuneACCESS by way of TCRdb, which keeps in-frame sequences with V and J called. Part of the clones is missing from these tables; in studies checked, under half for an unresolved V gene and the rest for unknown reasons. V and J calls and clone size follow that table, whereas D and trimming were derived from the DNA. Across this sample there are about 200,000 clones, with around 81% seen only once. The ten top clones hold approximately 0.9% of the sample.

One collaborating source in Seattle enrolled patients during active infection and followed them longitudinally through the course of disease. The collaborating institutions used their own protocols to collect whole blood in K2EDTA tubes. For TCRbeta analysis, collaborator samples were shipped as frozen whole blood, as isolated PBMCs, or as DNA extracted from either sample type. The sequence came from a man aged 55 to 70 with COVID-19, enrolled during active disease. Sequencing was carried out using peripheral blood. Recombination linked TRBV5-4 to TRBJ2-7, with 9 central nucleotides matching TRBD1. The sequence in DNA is TGTGCCAGCAGCTCGGGACAGGGCTACGAGCAGTACTTC. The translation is CASSSGQGYEQYF.